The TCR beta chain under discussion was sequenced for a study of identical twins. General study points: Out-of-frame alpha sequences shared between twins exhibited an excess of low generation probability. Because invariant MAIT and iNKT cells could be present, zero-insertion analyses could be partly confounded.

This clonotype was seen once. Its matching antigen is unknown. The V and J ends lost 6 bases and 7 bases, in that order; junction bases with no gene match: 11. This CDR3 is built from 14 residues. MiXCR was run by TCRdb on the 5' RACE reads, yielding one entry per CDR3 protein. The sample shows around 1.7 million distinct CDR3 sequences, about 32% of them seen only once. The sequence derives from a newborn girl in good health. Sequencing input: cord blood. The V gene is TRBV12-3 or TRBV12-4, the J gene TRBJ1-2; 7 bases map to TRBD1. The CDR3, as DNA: TGTGCCAGCAGCTATAGAGACAGGGCGGCTGGCTACACCTTC. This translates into CASSYRDRAAGYTF.